The TCR beta chain under discussion was sequenced for a study of blood T cell repertoires in COVID-19. Study information: Acute-phase and convalescent COVID-19 samples originated in the United States, Italy and Spain.

The Seattle patients, enrolled during active infection, were followed longitudinally. Using immunoSEQ multiplex PCR, the repertoire was profiled, and TCRdb retains in-frame clones only, with some absent. The table records under 250,000 clones, about nine tenths of them present only once. Looked up from germline, CDR1 is SGHRS and CDR2 is YFSETQ. This CDR3 is built from 19 residues. The V gene end was trimmed by 1 base and the J gene end by 4 bases; junction bases not matched to a gene: 17. The receptor's source is a middle-aged man with COVID-19, enrolled during active disease. The chain couples TRBV5-1 to TRBJ1-1, with TRBD1 matching 9 bases. The sequencing sample was made of peripheral blood. This CDR3 is CASSLNPPQTGGGSTEAFF. The CDR3 coding sequence is TGCGCCAGCAGCTTGAACCCGCCACAGACAGGGGGTGGGAGCACTGAAGCTTTCTTT.